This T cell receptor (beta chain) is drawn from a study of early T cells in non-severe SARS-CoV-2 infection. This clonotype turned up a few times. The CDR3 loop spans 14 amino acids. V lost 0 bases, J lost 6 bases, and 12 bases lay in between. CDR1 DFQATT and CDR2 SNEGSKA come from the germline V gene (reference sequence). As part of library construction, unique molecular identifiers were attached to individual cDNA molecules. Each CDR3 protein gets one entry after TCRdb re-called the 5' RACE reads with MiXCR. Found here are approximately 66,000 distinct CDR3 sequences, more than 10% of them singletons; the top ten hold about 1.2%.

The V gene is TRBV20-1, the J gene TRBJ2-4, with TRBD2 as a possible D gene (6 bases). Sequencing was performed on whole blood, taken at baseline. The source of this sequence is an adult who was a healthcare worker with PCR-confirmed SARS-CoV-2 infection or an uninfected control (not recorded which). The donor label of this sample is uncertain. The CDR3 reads CSARDLGGTNIQYF. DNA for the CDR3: TGCAGTGCTAGAGATCTGGGCGGGACAAACATTCAGTACTTC.